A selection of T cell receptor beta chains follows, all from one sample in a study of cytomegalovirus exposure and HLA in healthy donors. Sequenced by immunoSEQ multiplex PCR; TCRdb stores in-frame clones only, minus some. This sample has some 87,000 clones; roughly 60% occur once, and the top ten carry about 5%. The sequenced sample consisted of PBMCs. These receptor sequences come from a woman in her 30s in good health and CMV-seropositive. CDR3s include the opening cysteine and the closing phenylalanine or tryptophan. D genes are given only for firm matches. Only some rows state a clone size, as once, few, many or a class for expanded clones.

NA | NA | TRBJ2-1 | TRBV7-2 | CASSLSRDNEQFF | TGTGCCAGCAGCTTAAGCCGGGACAATGAGCAGTTCTTC
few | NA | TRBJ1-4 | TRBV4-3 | CASSHRRGAPNEKLFF | TGCGCCAGCAGCCATCGTCGGGGGGCACCTAATGAAAAACTGTTTTTT
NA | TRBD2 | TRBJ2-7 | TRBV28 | CASRSAGGLYEQYF | TGTGCCAGCAGATCGGCGGGGGGTCTCTACGAGCAGTACTTC
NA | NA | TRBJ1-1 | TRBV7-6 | CVSSPRQVNTEAFF | TGTGTCAGCAGCCCGAGACAGGTGAACACTGAAGCTTTCTTT
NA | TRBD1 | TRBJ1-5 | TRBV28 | CASSLPRQGGQPQHF | TGTGCCAGCAGTTTGCCTAGACAGGGGGGACAGCCCCAGCATTTT
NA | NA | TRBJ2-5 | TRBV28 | CASREGQRETQYF | TGTGCCAGCAGAGAAGGACAGCGAGAGACCCAGTACTTC
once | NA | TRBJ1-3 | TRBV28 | CASSSPGASGGNTIYF | TGTGCCAGCAGTTCACCAGGGGCAAGCGGAGGAAACACCATATATTTT
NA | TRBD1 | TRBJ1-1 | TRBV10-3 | CATGTGNTEAFF | TGTGCCACTGGGACAGGGAACACTGAAGCTTTCTTT
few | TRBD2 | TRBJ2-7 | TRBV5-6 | CASRRGIAGRTYEQYF | TGTGCCAGCAGGAGAGGCATAGCGGGGCGGACCTACGAGCAGTACTTC
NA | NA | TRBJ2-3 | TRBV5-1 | CASSFTGTDTQYF | TGCGCCAGCAGCTTCACAGGCACAGATACGCAGTATTTT
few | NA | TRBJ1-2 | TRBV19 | CASSVTGNGGYTF | TGTGCCAGTAGTGTAACAGGGAACGGTGGCTACACCTTC
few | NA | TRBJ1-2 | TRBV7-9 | CSSSLSTAWDTGGYTF | TGTTCCAGCAGCTTATCGACAGCCTGGGACACGGGTGGCTACACCTTC
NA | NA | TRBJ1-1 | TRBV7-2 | CASSSDRLEAFF | TGTGCCAGCAGTTCCGACAGACTTGAAGCTTTCTTT
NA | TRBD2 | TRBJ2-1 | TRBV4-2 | CASSSSLAGAYNEQFF | TGTGCCAGCAGCTCAAGCCTAGCGGGGGCCTACAATGAGCAGTTCTTC
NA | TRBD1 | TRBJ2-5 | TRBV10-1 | CASSEITGTGEETQYF | TGCGCCAGCAGTGAGATAACCGGGACAGGGGAGGAGACCCAGTACTTC